The entry that follows covers one TCR beta chain sequence. What it binds is unknown. The data are from a study of CD8+ T cells in alopecia areata. General study findings and limits: Patients shared TCRs less clearly than mice did, possibly owing to HLA. Greater clonality was observed in lesional scalp samples, especially alopecia totalis/universalis, versus normal scalp. Scalp sequencing captures resident alphabeta T cells of normal skin too.

Extraction and reverse transcription of RNA yielded cDNA as the sequencing template. Produced via immunoSEQ multiplex PCR; TCRdb's table is partial and in-frame only. The table shows under 130,000 clones, with 55% occurring only once. From PBMCs, CD4+ and CD8+ T cells were sorted. The TCR comes from a human donor in good health. Sequencing used CD4+ T cells sorted from blood.

Here the CDR3 DNA reads TGCGCCAGCAGCCCAGGACAGAGCTCTGGGGCCAACGTCCTGACTTTC. Its protein product is CASSPGQSSGANVLTF. The V and J genes are TRBV5-1 and TRBJ2-6, with D possibly TRBD1 on 6 matching bases. Trimming took 4 bases from V and 0 from J, leaving 11 bases between them. In germline, CDR1 is SGHRS, CDR2 YFSETQ. CDR3 size: 16 residues.